The 3 T cell receptor beta chains below all came from one sample that was sequenced in a study of cytomegalovirus exposure and HLA in healthy donors. The PCR had 60 Vbeta and 13 Jbeta primers. This table comes from immunoSEQ multiplex PCR, and its TCRdb copy is limited to in-frame clones, with some not included. The sample holds about 160,000 clones, about 85% seen once. The sample consisted of PBMCs. These receptors came from a man younger than 35 in good health and CMV-seropositive.

V usage is TRBV7-2 and J usage is TRBJ2-7; D gene uncertain. The CDR3 is 11 residues long. CDR1 is SGHTA, CDR2 FQGNSA, per germline. V was shortened by 5 bases and J by 5 bases, with 7 bases between the two germline ends. CDR3 protein: CASSLYNEQYF. The DNA of the CDR3 is TGTGCCAGCAGCCTATATAACGAGCAGTACTTC.

This chain connects TRBV11-3 to TRBJ1-1; tentatively, D is TRBD1 (6 bases). Looked up from germline, CDR1 is SGHNT and CDR2 is YENEEA. The CDR3 spans 15 residues. V was clipped by 2 bases and J by 7 bases, with 17 bases between them. CDR3 sequence: CASSLTGQSDREAFF. CDR3 nucleotides: TGTGCCAGCAGCTTAACAGGACAGTCCGATCGTGAAGCTTTCTTT.

The V and J genes are TRBV5-4 and TRBJ2-5; the D gene is possibly TRBD1 (6 bases). Trimming took 4 bases from V and 0 from J, leaving 10 bases between them. Germline lookup yields CDR1 SGHNT and CDR2 YYREEE (reference sequence). CDR3 length: 14 residues. CDR3 sequence reads: CASSDQGYQETQYF. CDR3 in DNA: TGTGCCAGCAGCGATCAGGGGTACCAAGAGACCCAGTACTTC.